The following is a T cell receptor (beta chain) sequence with its context. Antigen: not known. The V end lost 0 bases, the J end lost 5 bases, and 16 bases lay between the germline ends. Looked up from germline, CDR1 is LNHNV and CDR2 is YYDKDF (reference sequence). The CDR3 covers 17 residues. Negative isolation was used for CD8+ and CD4+ T cells and FACS enrichment for TEMRA cells. The source of the sample is a study of CD8 T cells in Susac syndrome. Background on the study: Clinically active disease was present in more than five of the sequenced Susac syndrome patients. Roughly eight of these patients were in remission. Overall study findings and caveats: Clonal expansion was missing from Susac syndrome CD4+ T cell repertoires.

Reverse transcription used roughly 0.5 to 1 ug RNA and random hexamers. The TCR beta CDR3 was amplified by immunoSEQ multiplex PCR across 54 Vbeta, 13 Jbeta. TCRdb called the immunoSEQ multiplex PCR reads again in MiXCR, with one record for every CDR3 protein. This table holds around 180,000 distinct CDR3 sequences, roughly 94% found once. Sequenced sample: CD4+ T cells from PBMCs. This chain connects TRBV15 to TRBJ2-2; tentatively, D is TRBD1 (6 bases). The receptor was derived from a human donor with Susac syndrome. The DNA for the CDR3 is TGTGCCACCAGCAGAGATGGGCAGGGGAAAGGGACCGGGGAGCTGTTTTTT. Protein product: CATSRDGQGKGTGELFF.